These T cell receptor beta chains were read from a single sample in a study of blood T cells in healthy people across ages. TCRdb recomputed calls from the 5' RACE reads with MiXCR, one row per CDR3 protein. Of about 680,000 distinct CDR3 sequences in the sample, over 45% were seen once. Sequenced input: blood. The receptors shown here come from a woman in her sixties in good health. Each CDR3 is given with its conserved first and last residue. D genes are given only for firm matches. Only some rows state a clone size, as once, few, many or a class for expanded clones.

J,size,V,D,CDR3,DNA
TRBJ2-1,.,TRBV20-1,TRBD2,CSASITSGSRNEQFF,TGCAGTGCTAGCATTACTAGCGGGAGCAGGAATGAGCAGTTCTTC
TRBJ2-5,few,TRBV7-2,TRBD1,CASSLGGTGGETQYF,TGTGCCAGCAGCTTAGGAGGGACAGGGGGGGAGACCCAGTACTTC
TRBJ1-1,.,TRBV29-1,TRBD1,CSVGQGWGMNTEAFF,TGCAGCGTGGGACAGGGGTGGGGAATGAACACTGAAGCTTTCTTT
TRBJ2-5,.,TRBV27,TRBD2,CASSPSAGEYQETQYF,TGTGCCAGCAGTCCCTCAGCGGGGGAGTACCAAGAGACCCAGTACTTC
TRBJ1-2,.,TRBV5-4,TRBD1,CASSRRQGENGYTF,TGTGCCAGCAGCCGAAGACAGGGGGAGAATGGCTACACCTTC
TRBJ1-1,few,TRBV3-1,TRBD1,CASSHAVDREAEAFF,TGTGCCAGCAGCCACGCGGTCGACAGGGAGGCTGAAGCTTTCTTT
TRBJ2-1,.,TRBV5-1,TRBD1,CASSFMAGGLDERFF,TGCGCCAGCAGCTTTATGGCAGGGGGCCTCGATGAGCGGTTCTTC
TRBJ1-1,.,TRBV7-2,.,CASSPIAMNTEAFF,TGTGCCAGCAGCCCTATAGCTATGAACACTGAAGCTTTCTTT
TRBJ1-5,.,TRBV27,TRBD1,CASSPTPDAGGDQPRHF,TGTGCCAGCAGTCCAACCCCCGATGCAGGGGGCGATCAGCCCCGGCATTTT
TRBJ1-1,.,TRBV10-3,TRBD1,CAIRETGENTEAFF,TGTGCCATCAGGGAGACAGGGGAGAACACTGAAGCTTTCTTT
TRBJ2-3,.,TRBV2,TRBD1,CASSEAGQGARADTQYF,TGTGCCAGCAGTGAAGCAGGACAGGGGGCGCGGGCAGATACGCAGTATTTT